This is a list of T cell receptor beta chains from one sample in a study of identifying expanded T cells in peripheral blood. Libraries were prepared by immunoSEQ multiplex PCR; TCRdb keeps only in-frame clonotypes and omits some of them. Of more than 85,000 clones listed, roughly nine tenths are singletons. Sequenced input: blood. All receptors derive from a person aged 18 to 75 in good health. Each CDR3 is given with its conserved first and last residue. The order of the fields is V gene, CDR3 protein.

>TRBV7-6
CASSLVGNYGYTF
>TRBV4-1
CASSQETGYDGYTF
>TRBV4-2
CASSQDLLAGAGTGELFF
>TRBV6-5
CAIWGPGAEAFF
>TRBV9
CASSVSGGTYGYTF
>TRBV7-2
CASSLVLAGGGEQFF
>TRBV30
CAWSVQGSHNEQFF
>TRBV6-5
CASSSLERGPETQYF
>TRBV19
CASSEREDFNEQFF
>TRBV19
CASSRVERTGGYTF
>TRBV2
CASSRTDTQYF
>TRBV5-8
CASSRQETYEQYF
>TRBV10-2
CASSPLSPSGGYTF
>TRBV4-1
CASSQTTGLQGNTIYF
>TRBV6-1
CASSGGQGFEKLFF
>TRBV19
CASSKDRSSYEQYF
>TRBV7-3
CASSLGPQLAGDTGELFF
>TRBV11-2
CASSLDRVSQPQHF
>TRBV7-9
CASSLGGLTEAFF
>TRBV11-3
CASSEGQTGELFF
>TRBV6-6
CASQGSVGETQYF
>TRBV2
CASTQTGTQPQHF
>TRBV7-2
CASSLQRGSDTQYF
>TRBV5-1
CASSLQGYEQYF
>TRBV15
CATSRVDSGPQYF
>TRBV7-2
CASSLNPWASPLHF
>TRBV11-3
CASSMAGKGTEAFF
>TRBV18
CASSPRLAGGYEQYF
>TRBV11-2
CASSKRTGEQTYEQYF
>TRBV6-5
CASSSRRSYEQYF
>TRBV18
CASSPPAGTYEQYF
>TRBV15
CATSIRQGNKNIQYF
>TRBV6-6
CASSHRDRGLGNEQFF
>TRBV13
CASSFMTSGSQETQYF
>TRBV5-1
CASSSQAGGTNEKLFF
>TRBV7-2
CASSPPLNTEAFF
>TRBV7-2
CASSRTAIYGYTF
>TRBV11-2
CASSPGFVTTPGLFF
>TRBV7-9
CASSLGSSGVGTDTQYF
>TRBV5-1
CASSSPGALADTQYF
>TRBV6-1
CASRTGGDSPLHF
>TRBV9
CASSVAGTDNIQYF
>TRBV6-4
CASRDGSYEQYF
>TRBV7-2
CASSLGGQGAYGYTF
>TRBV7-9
CASSAKGQGANTEAFF
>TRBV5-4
CASSSGQGVPSTDTQYF